Given below is one TCR beta chain in context. Other DNA sequences of this sample code for an identical CDR3. This entry comes from a study of blood T cell repertoires in COVID-19. V shed 2 bases and J shed 1 base, with 9 bases lying between them. This CDR3 contains 15 residues. Germline V gives CDR1 SEHNR, CDR2 FQNEAQ (reference sequence). This table comes from immunoSEQ multiplex PCR, and its TCRdb copy is limited to in-frame clones, with some not included. The data hold approximately 200,000 clones, with 94% observed a single time. The J gene is TRBJ2-1, the V gene TRBV7-9; TRBD2 might be the D (5 bases). The receptor comes from a man aged 25-40 years with COVID-19, enrolled during active disease. The sequenced sample consisted of peripheral blood. CDR3 nucleotides: TGTGCCAGCAGCTTACCGGGAAGTTCCTACAATGAGCAGTTCTTC. Its translation: CASSLPGSSYNEQFF.